This T cell receptor beta chain was obtained from a study of T cell responses to AZD1222 COVID-19 vaccine (dated by TCRdb to about 2021). For the study in its entirety: Because spike-specific TCR depth and breadth did not differ between the two schedules, AZD1222 recipients who got a second dose at roughly 4 weeks were pooled with those who got a second dose at roughly 12 weeks. TCR sequencing covered 233 trial participants: 207 given two doses of AZD1222 and around 25 given two doses of MenACWY control vaccine. Enrollment into the trials was organized by age into subgroups of 18-55, 56-69 and 70-plus years, and those subgroups contained roughly 160, 29 and 62 TCR-sequenced participants, respectively. Broader findings and caveats from the paper: The vaccine-associated CD4 TCRs covered the entire spike protein, and the dominant responses fell in regions 160-218 and 743-854. The 56-69-year group was small, and its depth increase did not reach significance, likely because of low power. A significant rise in spike-specific TCR breadth and depth was observed after two AZD1222 doses relative to day 0 and relative to MenACWY recipients. Epitopes outside the regions mutated in the B.1.351 and B.1.1.7 variants were reportedly recognized by nearly half of the unique spike-specific TCRs. Conclusions about previously exposed vaccinees are limited, since just 5 or 6 AZD1222 recipients were seropositive for SARS-CoV-2 at baseline. Participants were mostly white British and included more females than males, and it was suggested by the authors that clonal diversity may have been underestimated. Because no day 14 peak-response samples were available, the repertoires could be characterized only after the peak T cell response.

From its cysteine to its phenylalanine, the CDR3 spans 15 amino acids. Only the CDR3 part of the read is kept: 45 bases, read in frame from the first base. The germline V gene (reference sequence) supplies CDR1 MNHNY and CDR2 SVGAGI. At the junction V is shortened by 5 bases and J by 2 bases, with 13 bases in between. Remarks on this clone: Its antigen remains unidentified. No much larger clonotype is one base removed from it; base qualities were not supplied.

This specimen's time point label, per the study, means: baseline before first vaccination. Vaccinee samples were obtained from the UK trials COV001 and COV002, which included a single-blind randomized controlled phase 2/3 trial of AZD1222 (ChAdOx1 nCoV-19) in healthy adults. Trial participant PBMC samples were collected at day 0 and day 28 after the second dose for TCRbeta chain sequencing. The CDR3 regions of human TCRbeta chains were analyzed by immunosequencing. The original pipeline was this. TCRs in the repertoires were matched against a reference library of SARS-CoV-2-specific TCRs that had been generated with the MIRA antigen-specificity platform. Breadth was defined as the fraction of unique TCRs that were SARS-CoV-2-associated, and depth was defined as the fraction of total T cells that were SARS-CoV-2-associated. Each spike-specific TCR was assigned to its reactive spike region and to a CD4 or CD8 class using the MIRA data. Log10-transformed breadth and depth values were compared by one-way ANOVA with Sidak's multiple comparisons tests. TCRdb's version of the immuneACCESS table is confined to in-frame rearrangements and falls short of the full clone set. An unresolved V gene accounts for under half of the shortfall where checked; the remainder is of unknown origin. V and J calls and clone size are as listed in that table; D and trimming were resolved from the DNA. Within this sample are some 170,000 clones, with 85% to 90% of them counted one time only. The ten largest clones take up under 2% of the sample.

The sequence came from an adult in good health. The rearrangement combines TRBV6-6 with TRBJ1-3; TRBD1 is a weak D gene call, 6 bases matching. The sample here was peripheral blood, taken on day 0 of AZD1222 vaccination. CDR3 region: CASSPDRSTGNTIYF. The DNA sequence reads TGTGCCAGCAGTCCCGACAGGAGCACTGGAAACACCATATATTTT.